What follows are 16 T cell receptor beta chains derived from one specimen sequenced in a study of cytomegalovirus exposure and HLA in healthy donors. The PCR ran on 60 Vbeta and 13 Jbeta primers. Sequencing used immunoSEQ multiplex PCR; TCRdb keeps in-frame clones, though not all of them. The table lists about 82,000 clones, roughly 80% of them singletons, with around 3.4% in the top ten. The sample consisted of PBMCs. These TCRs come from a man over 45 in good health and CMV-seronegative.

This clone was found a few times. The chain is built from TRBV7-2 and TRBJ2-5; D may be TRBD1 (5 bases). The CDR3 totals 12 residues. The germline gives CDR1 SGHTA, CDR2 FQGNSA. The V and J ends lost 10 bases and 2 bases respectively, with 11 bases between them. The CDR3 DNA reads TGTGCCACGACAGAGAAACAAGAGACCCAGTACTTC. Its protein is CATTEKQETQYF. The full variable domain, in which reference TRBV7-2 and TRBJ2-5 provide the parts outside the CDR3, is GAGVSQSPSNKVTEKGKDVELRCDPISGHTALYWYRQSLGQGLEFLIYFQGNSAPDKSGLPSDRFSAERTGGSVSTLTIQRTQQEDSAVYLCATTEKQETQYFGPGTRLLVL.

This clone was seen just once. V and J are TRBV19 and TRBJ1-2; TRBD1 agrees at 11 bases. CDR1 and CDR2 from the germline V gene are LNHDA and SQIVND (reference sequence). The CDR3 totals 15 residues. V trimming: 4 bases; J trimming: 8 bases; junction bases outside the gene matches: 9. CDR3 DNA sequence: TGTGCCAGTAGTACCCGGGGACAGGGGGGATACGGCTACACCTTC. This gives the protein CASSTRGQGGYGYTF.

In this sample, this clone turned up once. J is TRBJ2-1 and V is TRBV5-1, with 8 bases lining up with TRBD1. J lost 8 bases, V lost 0 bases, and 4 bases had no gene match. This CDR3 comprises 14 residues. Germline lookup yields CDR1 SGHRS and CDR2 YFSETQ. CDR3 sequence: CASSLGQGWDEQFF. CDR3 bases: TGCGCCAGCAGCTTGGGACAGGGGTGGGATGAGCAGTTCTTC. The variable domain in full, with the rest retrieved from reference TRBV5-1 and TRBJ2-1, is KAGVTQTPRYLIKTRGQQVTLSCSPISGHRSVSWYQQTPGQGLQFLFEYFSETQRNKGNFPGRFSGRQFSNSRSEMNVSTLELGDSALYLCASSLGQGWDEQFFGPGTRLTVL.

This clone was found once. This sequence joins TRBV5-4 and TRBJ1-2; no firm D call. Germline CDR1 reads SGHNT; CDR2 reads YYREEE (reference sequence). This CDR3 spans 15 amino acids. V lost 4 bases and J lost 3, with 16 bases in between. For the CDR3, the DNA is TGTGCCAGCAGCCCGGAGGGCCGGACTGACTATGGCTACACCTTC. This sequence encodes CASSPEGRTDYGYTF.

The chain joins TRBV7-9 to TRBJ2-1; TRBD1 agrees at 9 bases. The length of the CDR3 is 13 residues. With V trimmed by 10 bases and J by 4 bases, 5 bases remained unmatched. Germline V CDR1 and CDR2: SEHNR, FQNEAQ (reference sequence). Here the CDR3 reads CAIQDRGYNEQFF. The CDR3 region has the DNA TGTGCCATCCAGGACAGGGGATACAATGAGCAGTTCTTC.

V gene TRBV6-1 combines with J gene TRBJ2-1; 8 positions agree with TRBD1. V dropped 5 bases and J dropped 9; count of bases not matched to a gene: 9. From germline, CDR1 is MNHNS and CDR2 SASEGT. This CDR3 contains 14 residues. CDR3 bases: TGTGCCAGCAGTACCCGGACAGGGAGTAGTGAGCAGTTCTTC. As protein: CASSTRTGSSEQFF.

The V call is TRBV2, the J call TRBJ1-2; D is unclear. Germline values: CDR1 SNHLY, CDR2 FYNNEI. The length of the CDR3 is 12 residues. V was cut by 3 bases and J by 8 bases, with 10 bases left in between. CDR3 sequence (DNA): TGTGCCAGCAGTGATGAGACCGGGGGCTACACCTTC. It yields the protein CASSDETGGYTF.

CDR3 residues: CASSPRSAGGKGETQYF. For the CDR3, the DNA is TGTGCCAGCTCACCAAGATCTGCCGGAGGGAAAGGAGAGACCCAGTACTTC. The rearrangement joins TRBV18 to TRBJ2-5, with D possibly matching TRBD2 (6 bases). V lost 2 bases, J lost 4 bases, and 20 bases lay in between. Germline CDR1 reads KGHSH; CDR2 reads LQKENI. The CDR3 contains 17 residues.

The gene calls are TRBV6-5 and TRBJ2-3; 7 bases agree with TRBD2. The V gene's germline CDR1 is MNHEY and CDR2 SVGAGI. V shed 7 bases and J 1 base; nucleotides not matched to a gene: 2. This CDR3 is built from 13 residues. The CDR3 sequence: CASKAGGTDTQYF. The CDR3 region has the DNA TGTGCCAGCAAGGCGGGGGGCACAGATACGCAGTATTTT.

This chain's CDR3 is CASRPGQPYNEQFF. The CDR3 DNA sequence: TGTGCCAGCAGACCTGGACAGCCCTACAATGAGCAGTTCTTC. This chain links TRBV6-5 with TRBJ2-1; D might be TRBD1 (6 bases). The ends were cut back, 6 bases at V and 2 bases at J, with 11 bases in the middle. The germline gives CDR1 MNHEY, CDR2 SVGAGI. CDR3 size: 14 residues.

This chain uses TRBV5-5 with TRBJ2-7, with D possibly TRBD1 on 5 matching bases. Per the germline V gene, CDR1 is SGHKS and CDR2 is YYEKEE (reference sequence). The CDR3 is 16 residues long. The V end was cut by 3 bases, the J end by 2 bases, with 18 bases between. CDR3 sequence reads: CASSSEQAATPYEQYF. DNA of the CDR3: TGTGCCAGCAGCTCCGAACAGGCGGCAACCCCCTACGAGCAGTACTTC.

This clone occurred a few times. This chain links TRBV19 with TRBJ2-2, with 9 bases fitting TRBD1. Germline CDR1 reads LNHDA; CDR2 reads SQIVND (reference sequence). Trimming removed 3 bases from V and 8 bases from J; junction bases left unmatched: 7. CDR3 length: 15 amino acids. CDR3 amino acids: CASSIRGTGTGELFF. CDR3 nucleotides: TGTGCCAGTAGTATCAGGGGGACAGGGACAGGGGAGCTGTTTTTT.

The CDR3 here is CASSPDLRKGAYYGYTF. CDR3 nucleotide sequence: TGCGCCAGCAGCCCGGACCTCCGGAAGGGGGCGTACTATGGCTACACCTTC. V is TRBV4-1 and J is TRBJ1-2; 7 bases are a match to TRBD1. V gave up 4 bases and J gave up 3 bases; unmatched junction bases: 14. The CDR3 has 17 residues. In germline, CDR1 is MGHRA, CDR2 YSYEKL.

The chain recombines TRBV28 with TRBJ2-2; 8 bases fit TRBD1. Germline CDR1 and CDR2: MDHEN and SYDVKM. The V segment lost 6 bases and the J segment 3 bases; nucleotides outside the gene matches: 6. The CDR3 is 15 residues long. In DNA, the CDR3 is TGTGCCAGCAGAAAGACAGGGGACTACACCGGGGAGCTGTTTTTT. Its translation is CASRKTGDYTGELFF. Full variable domain (rest looked up from reference TRBV28 and TRBJ2-2): DVKVTQSSRYLVKRTGEKVFLECVQDMDHENMFWYRQDPGLGLRLIYFSYDVKMKEKGDIPEGYSVSREKKERFSLILESASTNQTSMYLCASRKTGDYTGELFFGEGSRLTVL.

The chain links TRBV27 to TRBJ1-5, with 10 nucleotides matching TRBD1. Germline V gives CDR1 MNHEY, CDR2 SMNVEV (reference sequence). V shed 6 bases, J shed 8 bases, and the junction held 10 bases outside the gene matches. The CDR3 loop spans 15 amino acids. In DNA, the CDR3 is TGTGCCAGCAGAACCGGGACAGGGGATATGAAGCCCCAGCATTTT. Its protein product is CASRTGTGDMKPQHF.

This clone was seen a few times. The chain recombines TRBV25-1 with TRBJ1-1, with a tentative D call TRBD1 (6 bases). V dropped 6 bases and J dropped 5 bases, with 13 bases sitting between them. The CDR3 has 13 amino acids. CDR1 and CDR2 from the germline V gene are MGHDK and SYGVNS. This chain's CDR3 is CASSLKGGTEAFF. The CDR3 nucleotides read TGTGCCAGCAGCCTAAAGGGGGGGACTGAAGCTTTCTTT. The full variable domain, in which reference TRBV25-1 and TRBJ1-1 provide the parts outside the CDR3, is EADIYQTPRYLVIGTGKKITLECSQTMGHDKMYWYQQDPGMELHLIHYSYGVNSTEKGDLSSESTVSRIRTEHFPLTLESARPSHTSQYLCASSLKGGTEAFFGQGTRLTVV.